One and the same sample provided the 29 T cell receptor beta chains below, sequenced in a study of post-analysis software for immune sequencing data. These TCRs' antigens remain unknown. Study conclusions and caveats: A handful of TRBV segments were more frequent in patients than controls; TRBV5-6, TRBV5-1 and TRBV20-1 belonged to this group.

TCR beta cDNA libraries included unique molecular identifiers. One entry per CDR3 protein, called by TCRdb with MiXCR from the PCR reads. The sample yields hundreds of thousands of distinct CDR3 sequences, roughly three fifths seen once. Sequenced input: blood. The source of these receptors is a girl aged 2 to 10 with multiple sclerosis.

This clonotype occurred a few times. The V call is TRBV6-5, the J call TRBJ2-7; 8 bases are shared with TRBD1. The CDR3 has 12 amino acids. The germline CDR1 and CDR2 sequences are MNHEY and SVGAGI. Trimming removed 11 bases from V and 3 bases from J; junction bases left unmatched: 6. CDR3 amino acids: CAAGQGRYEQYF. The CDR3 coding sequence is TGTGCCGCCGGACAGGGCCGCTACGAGCAGTACTTC.

This clonotype was found a few times. This chain connects TRBV2 to TRBJ1-5, with D possibly TRBD1 on 6 matching bases. This CDR3 has 15 amino acids. Trimming removed 3 bases from V and 4 bases from J, with 13 bases in between. Germline-derived CDR1 and CDR2 are SNHLY and FYNNEI. CDR3: CASSDWTVINQPQHF. Here the CDR3 DNA reads TGTGCCAGCAGTGACTGGACAGTTATTAATCAGCCCCAGCATTTT.

This chain links TRBV24-1 with TRBJ2-2; D gene unclear. CDR1 is KGHDR, CDR2 SFDVKD, per germline. The CDR3 loop spans 13 amino acids. The V gene lost 8 bases and the J gene lost 1 base, with 7 bases spanning the gap. CDR3 amino acids: CATTRGNTGELFF. CDR3 sequence (DNA): TGTGCCACCACAAGAGGGAACACCGGGGAGCTGTTTTTT.

The genes are TRBV12-3 or TRBV12-4 and TRBJ2-3; TRBD2 might be the D (6 bases). This CDR3 contains 16 residues. V was trimmed by 5 bases and J by 4 bases, leaving 19 bases between them. The CDR3 is CASSPRPFGSADTQYF. The CDR3 region has the DNA TGTGCCAGCAGTCCACGGCCCTTCGGGAGCGCAGATACGCAGTATTTT.

This clonotype was counted a single time. V usage is TRBV14 and J usage is TRBJ2-5; D is uncertain. V shed 3 bases and J shed 11 bases, with 10 bases lying between them. CDR1 is SGHDN and CDR2 is FVKESK in the germline V gene. CDR3 size: 11 residues. This CDR3 reads CASSHRVKQYF. CDR3 nucleotide sequence: TGTGCCAGCAGCCATCGGGTAAAGCAGTACTTC.

CDR3 sequence: CSANGPGTVYEQYF. CDR3 nucleotides: TGCAGTGCAAACGGTCCCGGGACAGTATACGAGCAGTACTTC. V usage is TRBV20-1 and J usage is TRBJ2-5; 7 bases are a match to TRBD1. The DNA matches TRBJ2-7 better at its end, which makes the J call doubtful. This CDR3 comprises 14 residues. Germline assignment: CDR1 DFQATT and CDR2 SNEGSKA (reference sequence).

This clonotype has a handful of counts. This sequence joins TRBV5-1 and TRBJ2-3; possible D gene TRBD2, 6 bases. From germline, CDR1 is SGHRS and CDR2 YFSETQ. The CDR3 contains 14 residues. With 4 bases removed from V and 6 bases from J, the gap between germline ends came to 15 bases. CDR3 sequence (DNA): TGCGCCAGCAGCCTATCCGACGGGGGTGATACGCAGTATTTT. Protein product: CASSLSDGGDTQYF.

The chain links TRBV9 to TRBJ2-1; D call uncertain. With 2 bases removed from V and 3 bases from J, the gap between germline ends came to 6 bases. The CDR3 has 13 residues. CDR1 is SGDLS, CDR2 YYNGEE, per germline. CDR3 region: CASSVNLYNEQFF. The CDR3 coding sequence is TGTGCCAGCAGCGTGAACCTCTACAATGAGCAGTTCTTC.

The chain is built from TRBV12-3 or TRBV12-4 and TRBJ2-5; D assignment may be TRBD1 or TRBD2 (5 bases each). V gave up 4 bases and J gave up 5 bases, with 17 bases separating them. The CDR3 is made up of 15 amino acids. CDR3: CASSSRQRGYETQYF. In DNA form, the CDR3 reads TGTGCCAGCAGTTCCCGACAGCGCGGGTATGAGACCCAGTACTTC.

The chain uses TRBV20-1 and TRBJ2-5; TRBD2 aligns across 8 bases. CDR1 and CDR2 (germline): DFQATT, SNEGSKA (reference sequence). The CDR3 is 15 residues long. V trimming: 3 bases; J trimming: 2 bases; junction bases outside the gene matches: 8. CDR3 sequence reads: CSASTGLGTQETQYF. The CDR3 DNA is TGCAGTGCTAGCACGGGACTAGGGACACAAGAGACCCAGTACTTC.

The rearrangement links TRBV29-1 to TRBJ2-7, with D perhaps TRBD1 or TRBD2 (5 bases each). Germline CDR1 and CDR2: SQVTM and ANQGSEA. The CDR3 has 13 residues. Trimming left V 6 bases short and J 0 bases short, with 12 bases between. Written as DNA, the CDR3 is TGCAGCGTCGCCCGGGACCGCTCCTACGAGCAGTACTTC. It translates to CSVARDRSYEQYF.

This clonotype was counted only a few times. The chain employs TRBV29-1 and TRBJ2-7; 10 positions match TRBD2. Germline CDR1 SQVTM, CDR2 ANQGSEA. There are 13 residues in the CDR3. Written as DNA, the CDR3 is TGCTCTGCTCGGCCTAGCGGGAGCTACGAGCAGTACTTC. It encodes CSARPSGSYEQYF.

The V and J genes are TRBV6-6 and TRBJ2-1, with TRBD2 identical over 11 bases. The CDR3 consists of 14 residues. Germline-derived CDR1 and CDR2 are MNHNY and SVGAGI (reference sequence). The CDR3 here is CASGRENRNNEQFF. CDR3 nucleotides: TGTGCTAGCGGGAGGGAGAACCGCAACAATGAGCAGTTCTTC.

The V call is TRBV14, the J call TRBJ2-1; D is tentatively TRBD1 or TRBD2 (6 bases each). The CDR3 contains 12 residues. CDR1 is SGHDN, CDR2 FVKESK, per germline. The germline V and J ends were trimmed by 0 bases and 14 bases, with 11 bases remaining between them. The chain's CDR3 is CASSQDARGEFF. In DNA form, the CDR3 reads TGTGCCAGCAGCCAAGATGCGAGGGGGGAGTTCTTC.

The V call is TRBV5-1, the J call TRBJ2-3; D perhaps matches TRBD2 (7 bases). Germline V gene sequence: CDR1 SGHRS, CDR2 YFSETQ. This CDR3 has 17 residues. V was clipped by 7 bases and J by 2 bases, with 23 bases between them. The CDR3 reads CASRPGERGFHTDTQYF. CDR3 DNA sequence: TGCGCCAGCCGCCCAGGGGAGCGGGGATTTCACACAGATACGCAGTATTTT. Together with reference TRBV5-1 and TRBJ2-3, the CDR3 gives the full variable domain: KAGVTQTPRYLIKTRGQQVTLSCSPISGHRSVSWYQQTPGQGLQFLFEYFSETQRNKGNFPGRFSGRQFSNSRSEMNVSTLELGDSALYLCASRPGERGFHTDTQYFGPGTRLTVL.

The chain combines TRBV6-1 with TRBJ1-1; unclear D gene. The CDR3 spans 13 residues. V gave up 3 bases and J gave up 1 base, with 6 bases separating them. Germline loops: CDR1 MNHNS, CDR2 SASEGT. This chain's CDR3 is CASSERENTEAFF. For the CDR3, the DNA is TGTGCCAGCAGTGAGAGGGAGAACACTGAAGCTTTCTTT.

V and J are TRBV10-3 and TRBJ1-1; D perhaps matches TRBD1 (6 bases). Trimming took 6 bases from V and 0 from J, leaving 11 bases between them. Germline V gives CDR1 ENHRY, CDR2 SYGVKD. The CDR3 contains 14 residues. CDR3 region: CAIRAGQMNTEAFF. DNA for the CDR3: TGTGCCATCAGGGCCGGACAGATGAACACTGAAGCTTTCTTT.

This clonotype was found a few times. The chain carries TRBV11-2 and TRBJ2-3, with TRBD1 matching over 8 bases. V was pared by 5 bases and J by 2 bases, with 9 bases of the junction left unmatched. CDR1 is SGHAT, CDR2 FQNNGV, per germline. This CDR3 is built from 16 residues. The chain's CDR3 is CASSPGQGPATDTQYF. CDR3 DNA: TGTGCCAGCAGCCCCGGACAGGGCCCGGCCACAGATACGCAGTATTTT.

The chain uses TRBV12-3 or TRBV12-4 and TRBJ2-1; 8 bases agree with TRBD2. The CDR3 runs 14 residues. Unmatched junction bases numbered 2, after V lost 3 bases and J lost 4 bases. For the CDR3, the DNA is TGTGCCAGCAGTTTTGAGCGGGAGTACAATGAGCAGTTCTTC. As protein: CASSFEREYNEQFF.

The V call is TRBV6-6, the J call TRBJ1-5; D ambiguous. The V end lost 6 bases, the J end lost 6 bases, and 21 bases lay between the germline ends. CDR1 and CDR2 (germline): MNHNY, SVGAGI (reference sequence). CDR3 size: 16 residues. This chain's CDR3 is CASSNPESQDGQPQHF. The CDR3 nucleotides read TGTGCCAGCAGCAATCCGGAGTCCCAAGATGGTCAGCCCCAGCATTTT.

This clonotype was seen a few times. The chain uses TRBV20-1 and TRBJ2-4; 9 bases are shared with TRBD2. Germline V gives CDR1 DFQATT, CDR2 SNEGSKA (reference sequence). This CDR3 contains 21 residues. V was pared by 2 bases and J by 0 bases, with 20 bases of the junction left unmatched. The CDR3 here is CSARTEVDYWVAGAAKNIQYF. In DNA form, the CDR3 reads TGCAGTGCTAGAACCGAGGTTGACTACTGGGTAGCGGGAGCAGCCAAAAACATTCAGTACTTC.

The J gene is TRBJ2-4, the V gene TRBV5-1; D uncertain. This CDR3 is 13 amino acids long. Germline V CDR1 and CDR2: SGHRS, YFSETQ. Between the trimmed V and J ends, which lost 0 bases and 1 base, there was a span of 2 bases. For the CDR3, the DNA is TGCGCCAGCAGCTTGGAGGCCAAAAACATTCAGTACTTC. Amino acids: CASSLEAKNIQYF.

This chain links TRBV7-2 with TRBJ1-1; D not certain. The germline V gene has CDR1 SGHTA and CDR2 FQGNSA. V lost 7 bases to trimming and J lost 4 bases, with 7 bases between them. The length of the CDR3 is 11 residues. In DNA, the CDR3 is TGTGCCAGCATCGGAGGCACTGAAGCTTTCTTT. This encodes CASIGGTEAFF. The complete variable domain, with remaining parts taken from reference TRBV7-2 and TRBJ1-1, reads GAGVSQSPSNKVTEKGKDVELRCDPISGHTALYWYRQSLGQGLEFLIYFQGNSAPDKSGLPSDRFSAERTGGSVSTLTIQRTQQEDSAVYLCASIGGTEAFFGQGTRLTVV.

CDR3 bases: TGTGCCAGCAGCTCCTACAGGGGTAGCGGGGGAGATACGCAGTATTTT. It translates to CASSSYRGSGGDTQYF. The V and J genes are TRBV5-5 and TRBJ2-3; 9 nucleotides line up with TRBD2. Per germline, CDR1 SGHKS and CDR2 YYEKEE (reference sequence). Trimming at V came to 3 bases and at J to 5 bases, leaving 10 bases not matched to a gene. This CDR3 contains 16 residues.

CDR3 amino acids: CSVLQGLGTQYF. The CDR3 DNA is TGCAGCGTCCTACAGGGTTTGGGGACCCAGTACTTC. V is TRBV29-1 and J is TRBJ2-7, with TRBD1 as a possible D gene (6 bases). With the DNA end fitting TRBJ2-5 better, the J assignment may be wrong. Germline values: CDR1 SQVTM, CDR2 ANQGSEA. The CDR3 loop spans 12 amino acids.

The CDR3 DNA reads as TGTGCCAGCAGCTCCCTGACGGTGAACACTGAAGCTTTCTTT. Its protein is CASSSLTVNTEAFF. The V gene is TRBV5-6, the J gene TRBJ1-1; D unclear. This CDR3 contains 14 residues. Trimming pared 3 bases from V and 0 bases from J, leaving 9 bases between. Looked up from germline, CDR1 is SGHDT and CDR2 is YYEEEE. Based on the CDR3 plus reference TRBV5-6 and TRBJ1-1, the full variable domain is DAGVTQSPTHLIKTRGQQVTLRCSPKSGHDTVSWYQQALGQGPQFIFQYYEEEERQRGNFPDRFSGHQFPNYSSELNVNALLLGDSALYLCASSSLTVNTEAFFGQGTRLTVV.

The chain is built from TRBV5-1 and TRBJ2-7; 9 nucleotides align to TRBD1. J gave up 2 bases and V 6 bases, and 6 bases lay outside the gene matches. The CDR3 has 14 residues. Germline-derived CDR1 and CDR2 are SGHRS and YFSETQ. CDR3: CASTGTGRTYEQYF. In DNA form, the CDR3 reads TGCGCCAGCACCGGGACAGGGAGGACCTACGAGCAGTACTTC.

The V gene is TRBV6-2 or TRBV6-3, the J gene TRBJ2-1; D uncertain. Germline CDR1 reads MNHEY; CDR2 reads SVGEGT. Trimming took off 3 bases at V and 6 bases at J, with 9 bases between the two ends. This CDR3 has 13 amino acids. The CDR3 spells CASSYGEVNEQFF. Here the CDR3 DNA reads TGTGCCAGCAGTTATGGAGAAGTCAATGAGCAGTTCTTC.

The chain recombines TRBV12-3 or TRBV12-4 with TRBJ2-1; 7 nucleotides line up with TRBD1. CDR3 length: 17 amino acids. The junction had 20 bases not matched to a gene; V was cut back by 5 bases and J by 10 bases. CDR3 nucleotides: TGTGCCAGCAGTGGGACCCCGGGACAGAAGGGGTCGGGCGAGCAGTTCTTC. It is translated as CASSGTPGQKGSGEQFF.